The next 8 T cell receptor beta chains were all read from a single sample in a study of neoadjuvant nivolumab and ipilimumab in lung cancer. Profiled with immunoSEQ multiplex PCR; TCRdb holds only in-frame clones, not every one. The sample consists of roughly 23,000 clones, about four fifths of them appearing once. Material: peripheral blood, obtained before neoadjuvant nivolumab, alone or with ipilimumab. These receptors were collected from an adult with non-small cell lung cancer.

J is TRBJ1-1 and V is TRBV2; perhaps TRBD1 as D (6 bases). Trimming stripped 9 bases from V and 2 bases from J, with 10 bases between. Germline-derived CDR1 and CDR2 are SNHLY and FYNNEI. The CDR3 runs 12 residues. The CDR3 sequence is CARGGPNTEAFF. For the CDR3, the DNA is TGTGCCAGAGGGGGGCCTAACACTGAAGCTTTCTTT.

The CDR3 DNA follows: TGTGCCACCAGCCCTGGCACCCTTTCGAACACCGGGGAGCTGTTTTTT. Protein: CATSPGTLSNTGELFF. The chain recombines TRBV15 with TRBJ2-2; D is ambiguous. Germline V gene lookup returns CDR1 LNHNV and CDR2 YYDKDF (reference sequence). The CDR3 is 16 amino acids. Trimming stripped 5 bases from V and 0 bases from J, with 13 bases between.

V usage is TRBV27 and J usage is TRBJ1-1, with a weak D call TRBD1 (6 bases). The ends were cut back, 2 bases at V and 5 bases at J, with 12 bases in the middle. Germline CDR1 and CDR2: MNHEY and SMNVEV (reference sequence). This CDR3 spans 14 amino acids. CDR3 in amino acids: CASSLARGGTEAFF. In nucleotides, the CDR3 is TGTGCCAGCAGTTTAGCCAGGGGAGGGACTGAAGCTTTCTTT.

This clone occurred once. V and J are TRBV9 and TRBJ1-2; no clear D. V shed 0 bases and J shed 4 bases, with 13 bases lying between them. The germline V gene encodes CDR1 SGDLS and CDR2 YYNGEE. CDR3 length: 15 residues. CDR3: CASSVDSTALYGYTF. The CDR3 DNA reads TGTGCCAGCAGCGTAGATTCTACAGCACTCTATGGCTACACCTTC.

Points on this clone: At one boundary the junction diverges from the germline segment, which might be a read error. The CDR3 protein is CASSLRNSNQPQHF. The CDR3 DNA reads as TGTGCTAGCAGCTTAAGGAATAGCAATCAGCCCCAGCATTTT. The chain links TRBV7-7 to TRBJ1-5; D is unresolved. Per the germline V gene, CDR1 is SSHAT and CDR2 is FNYEAQ (reference sequence). The CDR3 spans 14 residues.

The chain is built from TRBV11-3 and TRBJ1-5, with 11 bases identical to TRBD1. Germline CDR1 and CDR2: SGHNT and YENEEA. The CDR3 runs to 15 residues. The V and J ends lost 3 bases and 6 bases, in that order; junction bases with no gene match: 4. The CDR3 bases are TGTGCCAGCAGCTTTGGGACAGGGGGGCGTCAGCCCCAGCATTTT. It translates to CASSFGTGGRQPQHF.

The chain couples TRBV30 to TRBJ2-3; 13 positions agree with TRBD2. Germline V gives CDR1 GTSNPN, CDR2 SVGIG (reference sequence). The CDR3 length is 17 residues. The ends lost 1 base at V and 3 bases at J; junction bases unmatched: 7. The CDR3 DNA reads as TGTGCCTGGAGTGCCCTGAAACTAGCGGGAGGGACAGATACGCAGTATTTT. Residues: CAWSALKLAGGTDTQYF.

The V and J genes are TRBV27 and TRBJ2-7; no clear D gene. Looked up from germline, CDR1 is MNHEY and CDR2 is SMNVEV (reference sequence). This CDR3 contains 13 residues. V was trimmed by 3 bases and J by 3 bases, leaving 9 bases between them. The CDR3 nucleotides read TGTGCCAGCAGTTTTACGGGTTACTACGAGCAGTACTTC. It translates to CASSFTGYYEQYF.